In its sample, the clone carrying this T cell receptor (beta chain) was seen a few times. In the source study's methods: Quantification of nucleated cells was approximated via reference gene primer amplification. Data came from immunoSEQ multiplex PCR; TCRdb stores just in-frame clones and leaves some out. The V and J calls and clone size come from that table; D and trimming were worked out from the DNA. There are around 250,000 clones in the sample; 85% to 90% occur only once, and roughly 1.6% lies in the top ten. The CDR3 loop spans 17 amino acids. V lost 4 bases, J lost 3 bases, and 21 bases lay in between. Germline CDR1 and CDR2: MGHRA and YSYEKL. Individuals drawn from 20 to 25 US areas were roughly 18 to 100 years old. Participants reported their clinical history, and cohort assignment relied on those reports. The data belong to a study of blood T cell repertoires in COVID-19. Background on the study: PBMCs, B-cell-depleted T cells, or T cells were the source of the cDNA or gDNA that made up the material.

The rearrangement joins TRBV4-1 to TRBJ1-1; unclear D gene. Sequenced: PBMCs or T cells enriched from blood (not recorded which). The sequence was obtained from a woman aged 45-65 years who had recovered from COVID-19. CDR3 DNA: TGCGCCAGCAGCCCTTATTCTTTCCTGACCCGGGACACTGAAGCTTTCTTT. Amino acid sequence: CASSPYSFLTRDTEAFF.